Listed here is a single TCR beta chain. Methods used by the authors: The authors estimated nucleated cell counts from reference gene primer amplification. Sequencing was performed with immunoSEQ multiplex PCR; in TCRdb, only in-frame clones are kept and a portion is missing. V and J calls plus clone size are reproduced from that table; the DNA served to infer D and trimming. This table holds roughly 180,000 clones, 81% found once. Patients from Seattle were sampled longitudinally, starting during active infection. The germline V gene has CDR1 MDHEN and CDR2 SYDVKM. Germline trimming cut 2 bases from V and 3 bases from J; bases unmatched to any gene: 4. CDR3 length equals 14 residues. This sample was taken from a study of blood T cell repertoires in COVID-19. Study as a whole: Samples of COVID-19 (acute and convalescent) were obtained from the United States, Italy and Spain. In each case, the material was cDNA or gDNA derived from T cells, B-cell-depleted T cells, or PBMCs.

The V call is TRBV28, the J call TRBJ2-7; 7 nucleotides agree with TRBD1. What was sequenced was peripheral blood. The receptor's source is a woman aged 40 to 50 with COVID-19, enrolled during active disease. The CDR3 protein is CASSLRQGIYEQYF. The CDR3 DNA sequence: TGTGCCAGCAGTTTACGACAGGGTATCTACGAGCAGTACTTC.